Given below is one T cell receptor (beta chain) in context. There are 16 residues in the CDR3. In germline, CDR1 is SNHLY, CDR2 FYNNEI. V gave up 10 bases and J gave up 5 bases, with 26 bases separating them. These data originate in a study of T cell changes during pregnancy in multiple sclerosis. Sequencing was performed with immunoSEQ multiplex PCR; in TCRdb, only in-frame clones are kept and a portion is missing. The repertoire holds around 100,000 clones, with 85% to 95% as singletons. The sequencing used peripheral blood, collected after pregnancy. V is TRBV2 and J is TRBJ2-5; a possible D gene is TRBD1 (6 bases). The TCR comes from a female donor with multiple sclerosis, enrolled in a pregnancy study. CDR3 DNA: TGTGCCACCACCAGAGGGACAAGGAACCAAAAGGAGACCCAGTACTTC. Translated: CATTRGTRNQKETQYF.